This TCR beta chain appears in the sequencing data of a study of patients and donors after allogeneic stem cell transplantation. TCRdb reprocessed the RT-PCR reads with MiXCR, giving one entry per CDR3 protein. The table has about 960,000 distinct CDR3 sequences, more than 15% seen once; the top ten hold 5% to 7.5%. Germline V gene sequence: CDR1 SGHDT, CDR2 YYEEEE. J lost 5 bases, V lost 2 bases, and 7 bases had no gene match. CDR3 length equals 15 residues. Sequencing used blood, either unsorted or a sorted T cell fraction (not recorded which). The receptor's source is a human donor who was either an allogeneic HSCT recipient or a stem cell or donor lymphocyte infusion donor (not recorded which). It is not recorded whose cells these are; they may come from a transplant donor. This chain joins TRBV5-6 and TRBJ2-3; TRBD2 agrees at 8 bases. CDR3 nucleotide sequence: TGTGCCAGCAGCTTAATAGCGGGGTCAGTAGATACGCAGTATTTT. This gives the protein CASSLIAGSVDTQYF. The whole variable domain, remainder taken from reference TRBV5-6 and TRBJ2-3, is DAGVTQSPTHLIKTRGQQVTLRCSPKSGHDTVSWYQQALGQGPQFIFQYYEEEERQRGNFPDRFSGHQFPNYSSELNVNALLLGDSALYLCASSLIAGSVDTQYFGPGTRLTVL.